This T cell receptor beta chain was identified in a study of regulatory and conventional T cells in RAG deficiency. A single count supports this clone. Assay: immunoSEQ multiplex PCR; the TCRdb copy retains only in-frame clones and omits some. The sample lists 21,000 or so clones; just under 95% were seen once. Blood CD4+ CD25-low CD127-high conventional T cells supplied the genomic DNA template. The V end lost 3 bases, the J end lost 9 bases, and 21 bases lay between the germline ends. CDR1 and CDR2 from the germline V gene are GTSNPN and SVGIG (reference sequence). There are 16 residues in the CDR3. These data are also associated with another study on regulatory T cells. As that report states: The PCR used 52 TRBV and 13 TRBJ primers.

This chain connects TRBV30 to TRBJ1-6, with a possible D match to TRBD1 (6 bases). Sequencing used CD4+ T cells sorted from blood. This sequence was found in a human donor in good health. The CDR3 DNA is TGTGCCTGGAGACAAACAGGGAATGCGGCGGGTTCACCCCTCCACTTT. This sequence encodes CAWRQTGNAAGSPLHF.